This entry lists 20 T cell receptor beta chains sequenced from one sample in a study of shared clonotypes between healthy human individuals (dated by TCRdb to 2018 to 2021). The library was obtained by the immunoSEQ multiplex PCR assay. In its TCRdb copy, this immuneACCESS table keeps in-frame sequences only and misses some clones. Where compared with another copy, unresolved V genes explain less than half of these, and the others have no known cause. Here the sample has hundreds of thousands of clones; over 75% occur a single time. Of the sample, around 15% falls within the top ten clones. The sample comprised memory CD8+ T cells sorted from blood. The meaning of the sample's cell subset or site label: CD45RO+ cells pooled with CCR7-negative TemRA cells. The receptors originated from a man younger than 35 in good health.

With respect to this clone: Other nucleotide sequences in the sample specify the same CDR3. The V gene is TRBV7-9, the J gene TRBJ2-7; D may be TRBD1 or TRBD2 (6 bases each). The CDR3 totals 13 residues. CDR1 is SEHNR, CDR2 FQNEAQ, per germline (reference sequence). The ends were cut back, 5 bases at V and 7 bases at J, with 15 bases in the middle. Here the CDR3 reads CASSPNLGGEQYF. As DNA, the CDR3 is TGTGCCAGCAGCCCAAATCTAGGGGGGGAGCAGTACTTC.

This chain links TRBV4-1 with TRBJ1-1; D uncertain. V shed 3 bases and J shed 4 bases, with 15 bases lying between them. The germline gives CDR1 MGHRA, CDR2 YSYEKL. The CDR3 consists of 15 residues. CDR3 amino acids: CASSQIGGRVTEAFF. The DNA for the CDR3 is TGCGCCAGCAGCCAGATTGGAGGGAGGGTCACTGAAGCTTTCTTT.

This clone occurred many times. The V gene is TRBV5-6, the J gene TRBJ1-1, with TRBD1 matching 8 bases. This CDR3 is built from 15 residues. Trimming at V came to 3 bases and at J to 1 base, leaving 5 bases not matched to a gene. CDR1 is SGHDT and CDR2 is YYEEEE in the germline V gene. This chain's CDR3 is CASSWWQGANTEAFF. The CDR3 DNA reads as TGTGCCAGCAGCTGGTGGCAGGGGGCGAACACTGAAGCTTTCTTT.

The chain carries TRBV5-1 and TRBJ1-6; 7 bases match TRBD1. In germline, CDR1 is SGHRS, CDR2 YFSETQ. V was pared by 0 bases and J by 10 bases, with 13 bases of the junction left unmatched. The CDR3 sequence is 17 residues long. The CDR3 DNA sequence: TGCGCCAGCAGCTTGGCCAACCGACAGGGCCGGGCGTCACCCCTCCACTTT. It translates to CASSLANRQGRASPLHF.

V gene TRBV30 combines with J gene TRBJ2-2; no definite D call. The germline gives CDR1 GTSNPN, CDR2 SVGIG (reference sequence). Trimming stripped 5 bases from V and 7 bases from J, with 5 bases between. The CDR3 consists of 10 residues. The CDR3 nucleotides are TGTGCCTGGGAAGACGGGGAGCTGTTTTTT. Its protein is CAWEDGELFF.

The V and J genes are TRBV5-8 and TRBJ2-7; D is ambiguous. Trimming stripped 5 bases from V and 6 bases from J, with 12 bases between. Germline V gene data show CDR1 as SGHTS and CDR2 as YDEGEE. This CDR3 has 12 residues. The DNA for the CDR3 is TGTGCCAGCAGTCATTCCGGTGGCGAGCAGTACTTC. The encoded protein is CASSHSGGEQYF.

As regards this clone: Since a far larger clone is one base different, this is likely a read error. The chain couples TRBV29-1 to TRBJ2-7; TRBD2 agrees at 7 bases. Unmatched junction bases numbered 10, after V lost 4 bases and J lost 4 bases. This CDR3 has 14 residues. CDR1 and CDR2 (germline): SQVTM, ANQGSEA. CDR3 amino acids: CSVGDSSGGYEQYF. The DNA for the CDR3 is TGCAGCGTTGGAGACTCTAGCGGAGGATACGAGCAGTACTTC.

The chain recombines TRBV27 with TRBJ2-7; D is perhaps TRBD1 or TRBD2 (5 bases each). The V end was cut by 1 base, the J end by 6 bases, with 13 bases between. The CDR3 totals 14 residues. Germline assignment: CDR1 MNHEY and CDR2 SMNVEV (reference sequence). The CDR3 protein is CASSLLGTSREQYF. The CDR3 nucleotides read TGTGCCAGCAGTTTATTAGGGACGTCTCGCGAGCAGTACTTC.

The chain has TRBV11-2 and TRBJ2-2, with 9 bases identical to TRBD2. In germline, CDR1 is SGHAT, CDR2 FQNNGV. CDR3 length: 19 residues. V was pared by 4 bases and J by 5 bases, with 17 bases of the junction left unmatched. The chain's CDR3 is CASSSQVMLAGRITGELFF. The CDR3 DNA follows: TGTGCCAGCAGCTCCCAGGTGATGCTAGCGGGACGTATTACCGGGGAGCTGTTTTTT.

The chain employs TRBV6-6 and TRBJ1-5, with a possible D match to TRBD1 (6 bases). The CDR3 loop spans 16 amino acids. V lost 0 bases to trimming and J lost 3 bases, with 12 bases between them. Germline values: CDR1 MNHNY, CDR2 SVGAGI (reference sequence). This chain's CDR3 is CASSYSARGVNQPQHF. Here the CDR3 DNA reads TGTGCCAGCAGTTACTCCGCCAGGGGAGTCAATCAGCCCCAGCATTTT.

In DNA form, the CDR3 reads TGTGCCAGAGAGTCGCGGGAGACCTACGAGCAGTACTTC. Its translation is CARESRETYEQYF. The V and J genes are TRBV30 and TRBJ2-7, with 7 positions matching TRBD2. The germline V gene encodes CDR1 GTSNPN and CDR2 SVGIG (reference sequence). The CDR3 is made up of 13 amino acids. V lost 8 bases to trimming and J lost 2 bases; unmatched junction nucleotides: 9.

The V call is TRBV27, the J call TRBJ2-7; D perhaps matches TRBD2 (5 bases). Germline V gene sequence: CDR1 MNHEY, CDR2 SMNVEV (reference sequence). Trimming pared 6 bases from V and 7 bases from J, leaving 22 bases between. The CDR3 length is 15 residues. This CDR3 is CASSQLLRPSGEQYF. CDR3 bases: TGTGCCAGCAGCCAGCTCCTTCGACCTTCGGGGGAGCAGTACTTC.

The chain combines TRBV30 with TRBJ2-4, with 9 bases that match TRBD2. This CDR3 is built from 15 residues. Germline lookup yields CDR1 GTSNPN and CDR2 SVGIG (reference sequence). V was clipped by 5 bases and J by 10 bases; unmatched bases: 15. The CDR3 protein is CAWRFSGGPGEIQYF. The CDR3 DNA reads as TGTGCCTGGCGATTTAGCGGGGGCCCGGGGGAGATTCAGTACTTC.

This clone is a singleton in its sample. The gene calls are TRBV29-1 and TRBJ2-7; TRBD2 aligns across 9 bases. The CDR3 sequence is 14 residues long. Trimming took 1 base from V and 4 from J; bases not matched to a gene: 5. Per the germline V gene, CDR1 is SQVTM and CDR2 is ANQGSEA. The CDR3 spells CSVEVRGGTYEQYF. CDR3 nucleotide sequence: TGCAGCGTTGAAGTGCGGGGGGGCACGTACGAGCAGTACTTC.

This chain links TRBV19 with TRBJ2-7; D is tentatively TRBD1 or TRBD2 (5 bases each). V was cut by 3 bases and J by 5 bases, with 17 bases left in between. CDR1 and CDR2 (germline): LNHDA, SQIVND (reference sequence). CDR3 size: 15 residues. Written as DNA, the CDR3 is TGTGCCAGTAGTATTGGGATCTTAGAGGGGAACGAGCAGTACTTC. Residues: CASSIGILEGNEQYF.

The J gene is TRBJ2-3, the V gene TRBV4-3, with D unresolved. Germline CDR1 and CDR2: LGHNA and YSLEER. This CDR3 contains 17 residues. V was shortened by 0 bases and J by 2 bases, with 15 bases between the two germline ends. The chain's CDR3 is CASSQDNGPLSTDTQYF. The CDR3 region has the DNA TGCGCCAGCAGCCAAGATAATGGACCTCTCTCCACAGATACGCAGTATTTT.

This CDR3 is CASSLSHWGTEAFF. CDR3 DNA: TGTGCCAGCAGCTTAAGTCATTGGGGAACTGAAGCTTTCTTT. V gene TRBV11-2 combines with J gene TRBJ1-1; no firm D call. CDR1 SGHAT and CDR2 FQNNGV come from the germline V gene. The CDR3 totals 14 residues. V was pared by 2 bases and J by 5 bases, with 12 bases between.

Only one count was recorded for this clone. V gene TRBV28 combines with J gene TRBJ2-7, with 9 nucleotides matching TRBD1. Trimming at V came to 8 bases and at J to 5 bases, leaving 10 bases not matched to a gene. The CDR3 is 14 amino acids. Germline loops: CDR1 MDHEN, CDR2 SYDVKM. CDR3 bases: TGTGCCAGCGATAAACCGGGACAGGGCAACGAGCAGTACTTC. As protein: CASDKPGQGNEQYF.

The J gene is TRBJ2-7, the V gene TRBV6-1; D gene uncertain. The CDR3 is made up of 13 amino acids. V shed 4 bases and J shed 1 base, with 8 bases lying between them. Germline CDR1 reads MNHNS; CDR2 reads SASEGT. CDR3 region: CASSARASYEQYF. The DNA for the CDR3 is TGTGCCAGCAGTGCCCGGGCTTCCTACGAGCAGTACTTC.

The rearrangement joins TRBV5-4 to TRBJ2-7; 7 positions match TRBD1. The CDR3 covers 15 residues. Germline V lookup: CDR1 SGHNT, CDR2 YYREEE (reference sequence). Trimming took 4 bases from V and 5 from J; bases not matched to a gene: 12. The CDR3 loop is CASSGLDRLNDEQYF. As DNA, the CDR3 is TGTGCCAGCAGCGGACTGGACAGGCTAAATGACGAGCAGTACTTC.